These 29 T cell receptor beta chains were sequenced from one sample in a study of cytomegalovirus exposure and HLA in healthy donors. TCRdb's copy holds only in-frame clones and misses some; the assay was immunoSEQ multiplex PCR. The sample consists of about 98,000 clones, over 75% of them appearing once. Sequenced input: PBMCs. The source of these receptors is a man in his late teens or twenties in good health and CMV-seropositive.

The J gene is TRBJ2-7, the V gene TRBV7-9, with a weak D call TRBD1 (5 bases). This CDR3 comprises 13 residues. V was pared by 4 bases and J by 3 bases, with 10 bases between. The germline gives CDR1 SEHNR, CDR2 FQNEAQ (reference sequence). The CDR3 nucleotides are TGTGCCAGCAGCTCAAGACAGAGCTACGAGCAGTACTTC. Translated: CASSSRQSYEQYF.

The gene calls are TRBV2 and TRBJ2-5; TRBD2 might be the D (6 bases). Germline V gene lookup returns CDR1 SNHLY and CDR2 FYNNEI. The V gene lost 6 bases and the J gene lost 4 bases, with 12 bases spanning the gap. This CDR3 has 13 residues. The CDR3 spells CASSGGWGETQYF. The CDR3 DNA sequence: TGTGCCAGCAGCGGGGGTTGGGGAGAGACCCAGTACTTC.

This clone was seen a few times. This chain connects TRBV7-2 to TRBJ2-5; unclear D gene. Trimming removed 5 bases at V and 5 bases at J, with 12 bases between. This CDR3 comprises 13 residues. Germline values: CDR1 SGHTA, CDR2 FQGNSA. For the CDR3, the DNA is TGTGCCAGCAGCCCAGCCCCCAGGGAGACCCAGTACTTC. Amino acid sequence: CASSPAPRETQYF.

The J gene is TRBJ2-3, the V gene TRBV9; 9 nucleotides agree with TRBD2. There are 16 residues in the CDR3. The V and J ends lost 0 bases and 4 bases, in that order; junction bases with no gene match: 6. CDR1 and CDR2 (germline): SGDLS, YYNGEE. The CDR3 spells CASSVAVAGVADTQYF. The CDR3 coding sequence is TGTGCCAGCAGCGTAGCCGTAGCGGGAGTCGCAGATACGCAGTATTTT.

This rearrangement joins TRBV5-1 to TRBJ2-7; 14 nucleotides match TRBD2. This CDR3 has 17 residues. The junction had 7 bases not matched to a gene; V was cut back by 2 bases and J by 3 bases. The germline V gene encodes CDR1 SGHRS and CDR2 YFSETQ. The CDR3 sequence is CASSFRLAGGLVYEQYF. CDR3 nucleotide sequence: TGCGCCAGCAGCTTTAGACTAGCGGGAGGGCTTGTCTACGAGCAGTACTTC. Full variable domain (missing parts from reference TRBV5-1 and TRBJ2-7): KAGVTQTPRYLIKTRGQQVTLSCSPISGHRSVSWYQQTPGQGLQFLFEYFSETQRNKGNFPGRFSGRQFSNSRSEMNVSTLELGDSALYLCASSFRLAGGLVYEQYFGPGTRLTVT.

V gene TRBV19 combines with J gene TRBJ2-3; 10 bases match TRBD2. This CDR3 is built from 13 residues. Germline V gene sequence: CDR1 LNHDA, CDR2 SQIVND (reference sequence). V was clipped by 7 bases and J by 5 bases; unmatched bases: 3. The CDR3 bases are TGTGCCAGTAAACTAGCGGGGCTAGATACGCAGTATTTT. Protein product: CASKLAGLDTQYF.

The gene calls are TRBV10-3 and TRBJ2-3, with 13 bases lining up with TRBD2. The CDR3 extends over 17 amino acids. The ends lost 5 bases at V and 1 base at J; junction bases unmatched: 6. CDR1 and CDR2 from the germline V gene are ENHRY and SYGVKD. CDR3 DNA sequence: TGTGCCATCAGTACCGTTGGACTAGCGGGGGGCACAGATACGCAGTATTTT. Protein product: CAISTVGLAGGTDTQYF.

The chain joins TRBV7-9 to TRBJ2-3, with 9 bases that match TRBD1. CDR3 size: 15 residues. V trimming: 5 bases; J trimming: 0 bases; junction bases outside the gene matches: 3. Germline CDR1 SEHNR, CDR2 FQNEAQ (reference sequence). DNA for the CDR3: TGTGCCAGCAGCCCACAGGGGGCTAGCACAGATACGCAGTATTTT. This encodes CASSPQGASTDTQYF. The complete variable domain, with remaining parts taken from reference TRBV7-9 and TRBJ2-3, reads DTGVSQNPRHKITKRGQNVTFRCDPISEHNRLYWYRQTLGQGPEFLTYFQNEAQLEKSRLLSDRFSAERPKGSFSTLEIQRTEQGDSAMYLCASSPQGASTDTQYFGPGTRLTVL.

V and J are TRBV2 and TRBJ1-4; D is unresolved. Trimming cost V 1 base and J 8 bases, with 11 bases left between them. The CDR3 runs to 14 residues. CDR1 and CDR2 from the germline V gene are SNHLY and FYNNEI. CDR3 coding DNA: TGTGCCAGCAGTGAAGTTATTGAGACAGAAAAACTGTTTTTT. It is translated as CASSEVIETEKLFF. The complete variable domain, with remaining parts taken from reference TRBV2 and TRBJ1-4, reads EPEVTQTPSHQVTQMGQEVILRCVPISNHLYFYWYRQILGQKVEFLVSFYNNEISEKSEIFDDQFSVERPDGSNFTLKIRSTKLEDSAMYFCASSEVIETEKLFFGSGTQLSVL.

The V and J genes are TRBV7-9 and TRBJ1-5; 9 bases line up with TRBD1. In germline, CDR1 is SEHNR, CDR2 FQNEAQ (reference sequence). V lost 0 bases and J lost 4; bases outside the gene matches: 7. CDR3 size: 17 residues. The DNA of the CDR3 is TGTGCCAGCAGCTTAGCAGTGGGACAGGGTCATAATCAGCCCCAGCATTTT. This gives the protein CASSLAVGQGHNQPQHF.

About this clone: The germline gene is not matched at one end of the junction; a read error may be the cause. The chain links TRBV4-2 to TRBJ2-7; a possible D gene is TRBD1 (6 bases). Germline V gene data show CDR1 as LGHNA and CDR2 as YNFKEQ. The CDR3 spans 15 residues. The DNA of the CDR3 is TGTGCCAGCAGCCAAGCGGACAGCGGAACCTCACCCCTCCACTTC. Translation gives CASSQADSGTSPLHF.

The chain's CDR3 is CASTPPGMSYTGELFF. The CDR3 DNA is TGTGCCAGTACCCCCCCCGGGATGTCCTACACCGGGGAGCTGTTTTTT. This chain connects TRBV19 to TRBJ2-2; D might be TRBD2 (5 bases). Trimming removed 7 bases from V and 3 bases from J, with 18 bases in between. Germline V gene data show CDR1 as LNHDA and CDR2 as SQIVND (reference sequence). CDR3 length: 16 amino acids.

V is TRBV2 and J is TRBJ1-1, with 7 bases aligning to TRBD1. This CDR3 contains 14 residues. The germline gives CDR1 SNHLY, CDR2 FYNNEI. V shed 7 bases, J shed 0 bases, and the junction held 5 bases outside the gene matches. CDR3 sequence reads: CASMKTGLNTEAFF. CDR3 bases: TGTGCCAGCATGAAGACAGGGTTGAACACTGAAGCTTTCTTT.

CDR3 in DNA: TGTGCCAGCAGCCCCGGAGGCAGTTCCGGTGAGCAGTTCTTC. The encoded protein is CASSPGGSSGEQFF. The chain is built from TRBV7-3 and TRBJ2-1, with a possible D match to TRBD2 (5 bases). V gave up 5 bases and J gave up 9 bases, with 17 bases separating them. There are 14 residues in the CDR3. Germline lookup yields CDR1 SGHTA and CDR2 FQGTGA.

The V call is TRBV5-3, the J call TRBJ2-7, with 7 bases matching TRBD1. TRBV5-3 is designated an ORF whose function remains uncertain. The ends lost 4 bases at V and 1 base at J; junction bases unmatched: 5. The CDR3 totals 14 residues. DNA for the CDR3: TGTGCCAGAAGCGGGGGACAGTGGTCCTACGAGCAGTACTTC. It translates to CARSGGQWSYEQYF.

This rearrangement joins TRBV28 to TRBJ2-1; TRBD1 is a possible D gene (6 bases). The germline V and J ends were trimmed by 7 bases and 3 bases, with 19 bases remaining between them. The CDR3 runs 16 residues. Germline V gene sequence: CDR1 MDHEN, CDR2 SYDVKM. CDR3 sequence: CASTPLGGAYYNEQFF. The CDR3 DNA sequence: TGTGCCAGCACTCCCTTAGGGGGAGCATACTACAATGAGCAGTTCTTC.

The CDR3 nucleotides read TGTGCCAGCAGCTTAAGCGGGAGTCGGGATGAGCAGTTCTTC. The encoded protein is CASSLSGSRDEQFF. V gene TRBV11-3 combines with J gene TRBJ2-1; TRBD2 agrees at 8 bases. CDR3 size: 14 residues. CDR1 and CDR2 (germline): SGHNT, YENEEA. The V gene end was trimmed by 2 bases and the J gene end by 8 bases; junction bases not matched to a gene: 5. The entire variable domain, with the rest obtained from reference TRBV11-3 and TRBJ2-1, is as follows: EAGVVQSPRYKIIEKKQPVAFWCNPISGHNTLYWYLQNLGQGPELLIRYENEEAVDDSQLPKDRFSAERLKGVDSTLKIQPAELGDSAVYLCASSLSGSRDEQFFGPGTRLTVL.

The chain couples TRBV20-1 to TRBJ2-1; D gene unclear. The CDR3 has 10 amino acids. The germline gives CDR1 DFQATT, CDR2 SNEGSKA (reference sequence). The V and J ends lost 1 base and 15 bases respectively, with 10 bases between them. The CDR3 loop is CSARALSVFF. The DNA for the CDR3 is TGCAGTGCTAGAGCCCTCAGTGTGTTCTTC.

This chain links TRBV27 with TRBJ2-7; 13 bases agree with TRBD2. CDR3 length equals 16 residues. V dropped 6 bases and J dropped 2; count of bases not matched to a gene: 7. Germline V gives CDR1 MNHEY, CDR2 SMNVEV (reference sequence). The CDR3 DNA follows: TGTGCCAGCAGCCACGTACTAGCGGGAGGGACCTACGAGCAGTACTTC. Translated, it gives CASSHVLAGGTYEQYF.

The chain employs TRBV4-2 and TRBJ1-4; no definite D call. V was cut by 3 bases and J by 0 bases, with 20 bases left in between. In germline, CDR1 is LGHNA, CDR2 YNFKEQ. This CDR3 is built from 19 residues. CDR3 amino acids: CASSHPWIVSGATNEKLFF. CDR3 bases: TGTGCCAGCAGCCACCCTTGGATCGTTTCAGGTGCAACTAATGAAAAACTGTTTTTT.

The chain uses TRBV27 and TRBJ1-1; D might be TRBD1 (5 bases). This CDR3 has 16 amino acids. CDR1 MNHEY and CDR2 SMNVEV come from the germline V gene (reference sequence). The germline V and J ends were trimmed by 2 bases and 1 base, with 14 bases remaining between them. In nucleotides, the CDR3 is TGTGCCAGCAGTTTAGGGAGGGGCTGGGAGAACACTGAAGCTTTCTTT. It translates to CASSLGRGWENTEAFF.

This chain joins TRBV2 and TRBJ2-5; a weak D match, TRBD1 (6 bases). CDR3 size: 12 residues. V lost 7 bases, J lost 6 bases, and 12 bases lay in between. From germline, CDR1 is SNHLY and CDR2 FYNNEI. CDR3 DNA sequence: TGTGCCAGCAACAACGACAGGAAGACCCAGTACTTC. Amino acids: CASNNDRKTQYF.

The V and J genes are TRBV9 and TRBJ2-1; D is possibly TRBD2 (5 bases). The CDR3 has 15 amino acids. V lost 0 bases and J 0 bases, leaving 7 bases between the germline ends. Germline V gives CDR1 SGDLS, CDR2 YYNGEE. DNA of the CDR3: TGTGCCAGCAGCGTAGGCGCGGGCTCCTACAATGAGCAGTTCTTC. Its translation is CASSVGAGSYNEQFF.

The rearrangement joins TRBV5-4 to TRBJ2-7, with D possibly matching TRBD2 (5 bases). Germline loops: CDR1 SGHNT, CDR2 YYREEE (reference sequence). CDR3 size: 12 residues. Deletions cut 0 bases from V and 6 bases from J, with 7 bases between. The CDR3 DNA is TGTGCCAGCAGCTTGGGAGGGCGCGAGCAGTACTTC. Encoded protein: CASSLGGREQYF. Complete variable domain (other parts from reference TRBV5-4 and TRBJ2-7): ETGVTQSPTHLIKTRGQQVTLRCSSQSGHNTVSWYQQALGQGPQFIFQYYREEENGRGNFPPRFSGLQFPNYSSELNVNALELDDSALYLCASSLGGREQYFGPGTRLTVT.

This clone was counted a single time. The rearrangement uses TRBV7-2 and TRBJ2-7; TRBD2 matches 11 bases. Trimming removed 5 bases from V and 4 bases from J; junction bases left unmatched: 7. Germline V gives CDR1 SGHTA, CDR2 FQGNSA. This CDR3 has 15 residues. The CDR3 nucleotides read TGTGCCAGCAGCAGCATAGCGGGAGGGAGATACGAGCAGTACTTC. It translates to CASSSIAGGRYEQYF.

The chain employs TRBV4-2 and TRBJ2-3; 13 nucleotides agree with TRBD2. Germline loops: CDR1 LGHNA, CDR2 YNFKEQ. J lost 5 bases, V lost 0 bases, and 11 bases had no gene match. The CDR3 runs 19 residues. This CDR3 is CASSQDRSRTSGSVDTQYF. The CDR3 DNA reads TGTGCCAGCAGCCAAGATCGGTCCAGGACTAGCGGGAGTGTAGATACGCAGTATTTT.

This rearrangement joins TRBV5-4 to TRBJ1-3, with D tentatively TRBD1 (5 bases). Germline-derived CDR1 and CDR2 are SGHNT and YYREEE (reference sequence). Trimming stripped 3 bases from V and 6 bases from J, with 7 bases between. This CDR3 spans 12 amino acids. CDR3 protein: CASSSRANTIYF. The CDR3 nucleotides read TGTGCCAGCAGCTCCAGGGCAAACACCATATATTTT. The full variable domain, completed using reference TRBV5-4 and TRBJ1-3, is ETGVTQSPTHLIKTRGQQVTLRCSSQSGHNTVSWYQQALGQGPQFIFQYYREEENGRGNFPPRFSGLQFPNYSSELNVNALELDDSALYLCASSSRANTIYFGEGSWLTVV.

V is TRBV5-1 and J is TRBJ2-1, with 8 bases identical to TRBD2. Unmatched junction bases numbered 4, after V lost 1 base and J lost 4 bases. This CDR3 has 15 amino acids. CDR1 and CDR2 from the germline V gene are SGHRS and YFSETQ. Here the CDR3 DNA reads TGCGCCAGCAGCTTGACGGGAGGGGAGTACAATGAGCAGTTCTTC. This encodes CASSLTGGEYNEQFF.

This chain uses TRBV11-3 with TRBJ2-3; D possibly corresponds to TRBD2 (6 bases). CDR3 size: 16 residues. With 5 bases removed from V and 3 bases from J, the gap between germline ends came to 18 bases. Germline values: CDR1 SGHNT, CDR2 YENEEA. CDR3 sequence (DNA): TGTGCCAGCAGCGAAGGGTTGGGGGGTTGGACAGATACGCAGTATTTT. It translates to CASSEGLGGWTDTQYF.